The 5 T cell receptor beta chains given below trace back to one sample, sequenced in a study of blood T cell repertoires in COVID-19. Repertoires were generated with immunoSEQ multiplex PCR, while TCRdb's copy carries only in-frame clones and drops some. The sample lists 140,000 to 150,000 clones, around 90% occurring once. The material sequenced was peripheral blood. The origin of the receptors is a woman in her fifties or sixties with acute or convalescent COVID-19.

J is TRBJ1-5 and V is TRBV2; D unclear. From germline, CDR1 is SNHLY and CDR2 FYNNEI. CDR3 size: 14 residues. V lost 1 base and J lost 4, with 8 bases in between. CDR3 nucleotides: TGTGCCAGCAGTGAAGGCGCGGGGAATCAGCCCCAGCATTTT. Translated, it gives CASSEGAGNQPQHF.

This chain connects TRBV12-5 to TRBJ1-3, with 7 bases fitting TRBD1. After removal of 5 bases from V and 0 bases from J, the junction contained 4 bases not matched to a gene. The CDR3 covers 15 residues. CDR1 is LGHNT, CDR2 FRNRAP, per germline. This CDR3 is CASGGQVLSGNTIYF. CDR3 DNA sequence: TGTGCTAGTGGTGGACAGGTTCTCTCTGGAAACACCATATATTTT.

V gene TRBV19 combines with J gene TRBJ1-3; D ambiguous. The CDR3 covers 13 residues. Trimming cost V 7 bases and J 3 bases, with 10 bases left between them. In germline, CDR1 is LNHDA, CDR2 SQIVND (reference sequence). Here the CDR3 DNA reads TGTGCCAGTAACGCTGGCGGTGGAAACACCATATATTTT. Amino acids: CASNAGGGNTIYF.

The rearrangement joins TRBV4-1 to TRBJ1-1; 8 nucleotides line up with TRBD1. CDR1 is MGHRA and CDR2 is YSYEKL in the germline V gene. V dropped 0 bases and J dropped 11; count of bases not matched to a gene: 11. The CDR3 length is 15 residues. The CDR3 nucleotides read TGCGCCAGCAGCCAAGATCGGGGGGACAGGCTCCGCGCTTTCTTT. This sequence encodes CASSQDRGDRLRAFF.

The chain couples TRBV28 to TRBJ1-5; TRBD1 matches 7 bases. In germline, CDR1 is MDHEN, CDR2 SYDVKM. The V and J ends lost 4 bases and 2 bases, in that order; junction bases with no gene match: 5. This CDR3 spans 15 amino acids. In DNA, the CDR3 is TGTGCCAGCAGTTCAGGGGGTCCCGGCAATCAGCCCCAGCATTTT. Its protein is CASSSGGPGNQPQHF. The full variable domain, in which reference TRBV28 and TRBJ1-5 provide the parts outside the CDR3, is DVKVTQSSRYLVKRTGEKVFLECVQDMDHENMFWYRQDPGLGLRLIYFSYDVKMKEKGDIPEGYSVSREKKERFSLILESASTNQTSMYLCASSSGGPGNQPQHFGDGTRLSIL.